Below, 20 T cell receptor beta chains from the same sample are listed, as sequenced in a study of T-cell reconstitution after alpha-beta-depleted transplantation in children. TCRbeta library construction was performed incorporating unique molecular identifiers. TCRdb re-called the PCR reads with MiXCR, one entry per CDR3 protein. In the table there are about 270,000 distinct CDR3 sequences, 9.9% of which are singletons. Sequencing used PBMCs from the stem cell graft donor, obtained from the stem cell graft. These receptors were obtained from a human donor who donated a stem cell graft to a child with SCID.

V and J are TRBV12-3 or TRBV12-4 and TRBJ2-2; 8 positions agree with TRBD1. V lost 7 bases and J lost 7; bases outside the gene matches: 8. This CDR3 has 14 amino acids. Written as DNA, the CDR3 is TGTGCCAGCAAGCAGGACAGGGCGGGCGGGGAGCTGTTTTTT. It encodes CASKQDRAGGELFF.

This clonotype showed up just a few times. The chain carries TRBV20-1 and TRBJ1-5, with D hard to call. V lost 6 bases and J 3 bases, leaving 18 bases between the germline ends. CDR3 length: 15 residues. In germline, CDR1 is DFQATT, CDR2 SNEGSKA (reference sequence). The DNA of the CDR3 is TGCAGTGCCCAGTCGAGCCTGGGAAACAATCAGCCCCAGCATTTT. Translated, it gives CSAQSSLGNNQPQHF.

The J gene is TRBJ1-1, the V gene TRBV5-1; D gene uncertain. Germline-derived CDR1 and CDR2 are SGHRS and YFSETQ. The germline V and J ends were trimmed by 4 bases and 0 bases, with 13 bases remaining between them. This CDR3 comprises 15 residues. CDR3 sequence: CASSGSCGMNTEAFF. CDR3 bases: TGCGCCAGCAGCGGTTCTTGTGGAATGAACACTGAAGCTTTCTTT.

This clonotype was seen a handful of times. The V call is TRBV7-8, the J call TRBJ2-2, with 10 bases matching TRBD1. Losses at the gene ends were 3 bases for V and 5 bases for J; bases not matched to a gene: 9. The germline CDR1 and CDR2 sequences are SGHVS and FQNEAQ. The CDR3 extends over 17 amino acids. The CDR3 protein is CASSLLTGGLGTGELFF. In DNA form, the CDR3 reads TGTGCCAGCAGCTTGTTGACAGGGGGCCTTGGGACCGGGGAGCTGTTTTTT.

Ten or more counts support this clonotype. V usage is TRBV20-1 and J usage is TRBJ2-7; 7 bases map to TRBD1. Germline-derived CDR1 and CDR2 are DFQATT and SNEGSKA (reference sequence). CDR3 length equals 14 residues. V was clipped by 3 bases and J by 2 bases; unmatched bases: 7. The CDR3 region is CSASLGQGAYEQYF. The CDR3 coding sequence is TGCAGTGCTAGTTTGGGGCAGGGGGCCTACGAGCAGTACTTC.

This clonotype was picked up a small number of times. The chain employs TRBV11-2 and TRBJ2-7; 11 bases map to TRBD2. CDR1 SGHAT and CDR2 FQNNGV come from the germline V gene. The V segment lost 3 bases and the J segment 6 bases; nucleotides outside the gene matches: 4. This CDR3 is built from 14 residues. The CDR3 here is CASSLEGLAGEQYF. CDR3 coding DNA: TGTGCCAGCAGCTTGGAAGGACTAGCGGGCGAGCAGTACTTC.

V gene TRBV5-1 combines with J gene TRBJ1-2; D remains ambiguous. Per germline, CDR1 SGHRS and CDR2 YFSETQ. V was pared by 4 bases and J by 5 bases, with 12 bases between. There are 13 residues in the CDR3. The CDR3 here is CASSPAADYGYTF. CDR3 coding DNA: TGCGCCAGCAGCCCGGCAGCAGATTATGGCTACACCTTC.

The V call is TRBV18, the J call TRBJ1-5; TRBD1 is a possible D gene (5 bases). The V gene lost 3 bases and the J gene lost 5 bases, with 14 bases spanning the gap. There are 15 residues in the CDR3. CDR1 KGHSH and CDR2 LQKENI come from the germline V gene. CDR3 region: CASSPTVQGDQPQHF. The CDR3, as DNA: TGTGCCAGCTCACCGACTGTCCAGGGTGATCAGCCCCAGCATTTT.

This clonotype showed up just a few times. This chain links TRBV7-8 with TRBJ2-7, with D perhaps matching TRBD1 (6 bases). Germline assignment: CDR1 SGHVS and CDR2 FQNEAQ. The V end was cut by 4 bases, the J end by 3 bases, with 13 bases between. The CDR3 totals 14 residues. The CDR3: CASSSPQGNYEQYF. CDR3 nucleotide sequence: TGTGCCAGCAGCTCCCCCCAGGGGAACTACGAGCAGTACTTC.

This clonotype was seen many times. V and J are TRBV20-1 and TRBJ2-5, with TRBD2 matching over 7 bases. The ends lost 1 base at V and 2 bases at J; junction bases unmatched: 7. Germline V gene sequence: CDR1 DFQATT, CDR2 SNEGSKA (reference sequence). There are 15 residues in the CDR3. In DNA, the CDR3 is TGCAGTGCTAGAGTCTGGCTAGCGGAACAAGAGACCCAGTACTTC. It yields the protein CSARVWLAEQETQYF.

This clonotype was observed a handful of times. The V call is TRBV25-1, the J call TRBJ1-1; D is uncertain. In germline, CDR1 is MGHDK, CDR2 SYGVNS. The length of the CDR3 is 14 residues. The germline V and J ends were trimmed by 2 bases and 1 base, with 8 bases remaining between them. DNA for the CDR3: TGTGCCAGCAGTGAAAGGGTGGGGAACACTGAAGCTTTCTTT. Translated: CASSERVGNTEAFF.

This clonotype was observed at least ten times. The V gene is TRBV29-1, the J gene TRBJ1-1; the D is unclear. In germline, CDR1 is SQVTM, CDR2 ANQGSEA. Deletions cut 0 bases from V and 0 bases from J, with 2 bases between. This CDR3 has 12 residues. The CDR3 DNA is TGCAGCGTTGAAGAGGTGAACACTGAAGCTTTCTTT. Translating it yields CSVEEVNTEAFF.

The chain has TRBV4-2 and TRBJ2-1, with 10 nucleotides matching TRBD2. This CDR3 is 16 amino acids long. The V segment lost 3 bases and the J segment 7 bases; nucleotides outside the gene matches: 9. CDR1 is LGHNA and CDR2 is YNFKEQ in the germline V gene. CDR3: CASSHIIAGGDNEQFF. CDR3 nucleotide sequence: TGTGCCAGCAGCCACATAATAGCGGGGGGAGATAATGAGCAGTTCTTC.

This clonotype was seen many times. The V gene is TRBV6-4, the J gene TRBJ2-2; no definite D call. Germline lookup yields CDR1 MRHNA and CDR2 SNTAGT. This CDR3 region has 16 residues. V was clipped by 8 bases and J by 1 base, with 17 bases between them. The CDR3 spells CASSKETLMNTGELFF. CDR3 in DNA: TGTGCCAGCTCGAAAGAGACCTTAATGAACACCGGGGAGCTGTTTTTT.

The rearrangement uses TRBV20-1 and TRBJ1-5; D might be TRBD1 (6 bases). The V and J ends lost 2 bases and 5 bases respectively, with 16 bases between them. Germline assignment: CDR1 DFQATT and CDR2 SNEGSKA (reference sequence). The CDR3 length is 15 residues. The CDR3 reads CSARKRTDPDQPQHF. In nucleotides, the CDR3 is TGCAGTGCTAGAAAAAGGACAGACCCGGATCAGCCCCAGCATTTT.

The sample holds a few counts of this clonotype. This chain uses TRBV18 with TRBJ2-7; D unresolved. The CDR3 is made up of 12 amino acids. Germline lookup yields CDR1 KGHSH and CDR2 LQKENI. V was trimmed by 2 bases and J by 2 bases, leaving 4 bases between them. As DNA, the CDR3 is TGTGCCAGCTCACCAACAGCCTACGAGCAGTACTTC. The encoded protein is CASSPTAYEQYF.

This clonotype has only a few counts. V and J are TRBV10-3 and TRBJ2-7; TRBD1 matches at 8 bases. The J segment lost 2 bases and the V segment lost 8 bases, leaving 2 bases of the junction unmatched. This CDR3 has 12 amino acids. Germline V gives CDR1 ENHRY, CDR2 SYGVKD. The CDR3 loop reads CAIGTGTYEQYF. DNA for the CDR3: TGTGCCATCGGGACAGGTACCTACGAGCAGTACTTC.

This clonotype has just a few counts. The V and J genes are TRBV5-6 and TRBJ1-2, with 9 positions matching TRBD1. V shed 0 bases and J 7 bases; nucleotides not matched to a gene: 10. Per germline, CDR1 SGHDT and CDR2 YYEEEE. The CDR3 contains 16 residues. The CDR3 spells CASSLAATGGFGGYTF. The CDR3 coding sequence is TGTGCCAGCAGCTTGGCCGCTACAGGGGGCTTCGGTGGCTACACCTTC.

This clonotype was recorded a few times. V and J are TRBV18 and TRBJ2-1; 9 bases are a match to TRBD1. Germline CDR1 reads KGHSH; CDR2 reads LQKENI. The CDR3 is made up of 15 amino acids. V lost 3 bases to trimming and J lost 5 bases; unmatched junction nucleotides: 5. This chain's CDR3 is CASSPPGQGNNEQFF. The CDR3 DNA reads as TGTGCCAGCTCACCCCCGGGACAGGGAAACAATGAGCAGTTCTTC.

This sequence joins TRBV7-9 and TRBJ2-1, with D perhaps TRBD2 (6 bases). This CDR3 has 15 residues. V lost 1 base and J lost 5, with 12 bases in between. Germline V gene lookup returns CDR1 SEHNR and CDR2 FQNEAQ (reference sequence). CDR3 in amino acids: CASSLGAGTNNEQFF. For the CDR3, the DNA is TGTGCCAGCAGCTTAGGCGCGGGGACCAACAATGAGCAGTTCTTC.